The entry below describes one T cell receptor beta chain. Other nucleotide sequences in the sample specify the same CDR3. These data come from a study of blood T cell repertoires in COVID-19. At the level of the study: COVID-19 samples, acute and convalescent, were from the United States, Italy and Spain. Sources were T cells, B-cell-depleted T cells, or PBMCs; the material itself was cDNA or gDNA.

In the original processing: Amplification with reference gene primers provided the estimates of nucleated cell counts. Profiling relied on immunoSEQ multiplex PCR, and the TCRdb table lists in-frame clones only, not all of them. That table furnishes V, J and clone size, whereas the DNA furnished D and trimming. In the table there are 250,000 to 300,000 clones, 86% of which are singletons. V shed 3 bases, J shed 7 bases, and the junction held 3 bases outside the gene matches. The germline gives CDR1 MDHEN, CDR2 SYDVKM. CDR3 length equals 14 residues. Sequencing was done on a sample of peripheral blood. The sequence was obtained from a man aged 18-30 years with active or convalescent COVID-19. The chain joins TRBV28 to TRBJ1-6; 7 bases fit TRBD1. The CDR3, as DNA: TGTGCCAGCAGTTTGAGACAGGGAAATTCACCCCTCCACTTT. It is translated as CASSLRQGNSPLHF.